What follows are 10 T cell receptor beta chains derived from one specimen sequenced in a study of blood T cell repertoires in COVID-19. Generated by immunoSEQ multiplex PCR, the TCRdb table keeps only in-frame clones and is missing some. Here the sample spans about 180,000 clones, roughly 88% being singletons. The sample taken for sequencing was PBMCs or T cells enriched from blood (not recorded which). The receptors were gathered from a woman younger than 35 who had recovered from COVID-19.

The chain carries TRBV6-2 or TRBV6-3 and TRBJ2-5, with a possible D match to TRBD2 (6 bases). Germline assignment: CDR1 MNHEY and CDR2 SVGEGT. V gave up 0 bases and J gave up 5 bases, with 13 bases separating them. The CDR3 is 15 amino acids. CDR3: CASSYSNAGRETQYF. CDR3 sequence (DNA): TGTGCCAGCAGTTACTCGAATGCAGGGAGGGAGACCCAGTACTTC.

The chain recombines TRBV10-1 with TRBJ1-1; no firm D call. Germline values: CDR1 WNHNN, CDR2 SYGVQD (reference sequence). With 7 bases removed from V and 4 bases from J, the gap between germline ends came to 13 bases. The CDR3 contains 13 residues. The CDR3 is CASTSGVGTEAFF. CDR3 sequence (DNA): TGCGCCAGCACTTCGGGTGTAGGCACTGAAGCTTTCTTT.

A single count supports this clone. CDR3 in DNA: TGTGCCAGCAGCTCCCGTGGGGGGGGCATTCAAGAGACCCAGTACTTC. The encoded protein is CASSSRGGGIQETQYF. V gene TRBV3-1 (or the pseudogene TRBV3-2) combines with J gene TRBJ2-5; D perhaps matches TRBD2 (7 bases). CDR3 size: 16 residues. Germline assignment: CDR1 LGHDT and CDR2 YNNKEL (reference sequence). Trimming stripped 5 bases from V and 2 bases from J, with 18 bases between.

The chain couples TRBV6-2 or TRBV6-3 to TRBJ1-2, with D unresolved. The V gene lost 0 bases and the J gene lost 8 bases, with 25 bases spanning the gap. Looked up from germline, CDR1 is MNHEY and CDR2 is SVGEGT. The CDR3 spans 18 residues. The DNA of the CDR3 is TGTGCCAGCAGTTACTCGTCTAAATCAGCCCGGGGATTGAGGGGCTACACCTTC. It encodes CASSYSSKSARGLRGYTF.

This clone was detected once. For the CDR3, the DNA is TGTGCCAGCTCATTGCGACAGCTAGACTCTGGAAACACCATATATTTT. Amino acid sequence: CASSLRQLDSGNTIYF. The rearrangement links TRBV18 to TRBJ1-3; D possibly corresponds to TRBD1 (5 bases). The CDR3 is 16 residues long. The germline V gene encodes CDR1 KGHSH and CDR2 LQKENI. Trimming removed 5 bases from V and 0 bases from J, with 14 bases in between.

The chain joins TRBV6-5 to TRBJ2-7, with 7 bases aligning to TRBD1. This CDR3 spans 15 amino acids. V shed 4 bases and J 0 bases; nucleotides not matched to a gene: 6. Germline loops: CDR1 MNHEY, CDR2 SVGAGI. CDR3 sequence reads: CASSSSTGSSYEQYF. The CDR3 nucleotides are TGTGCCAGCAGTTCCTCGACAGGGAGCTCCTACGAGCAGTACTTC.

The chain joins TRBV9 to TRBJ2-1; 8 positions match TRBD2. V lost 4 bases and J lost 6; bases outside the gene matches: 9. This CDR3 is built from 15 residues. Germline-derived CDR1 and CDR2 are SGDLS and YYNGEE. The chain's CDR3 is CASSPLISGGNEQFF. The CDR3 DNA sequence: TGTGCCAGCAGCCCGTTGATCAGCGGGGGCAATGAGCAGTTCTTC. Full variable domain (outside the CDR3, taken from reference TRBV9 and TRBJ2-1): DSGVTQTPKHLITATGQRVTLRCSPRSGDLSVYWYQQSLDQGLQFLIQYYNGEERAKGNILERFSAQQFPDLHSELNLSSLELGDSALYFCASSPLISGGNEQFFGPGTRLTVL.

This clone was seen just once. The chain has TRBV10-2 and TRBJ1-2; a possible D gene is TRBD1 (5 bases). This CDR3 has 13 residues. Trimming cost V 4 bases and J 3 bases, with 9 bases left between them. Germline V gene data show CDR1 as WSHSY and CDR2 as SAAADI. The CDR3 region has the DNA TGCGCCAGCAGTGGGGGCGGCGACTATGGCTACACCTTC. Its translation: CASSGGGDYGYTF.

The chain uses TRBV4-1 and TRBJ1-6, with a possible D match to TRBD1 (6 bases). Deletions cut 3 bases from V and 7 bases from J, with 16 bases between. Germline assignment: CDR1 MGHRA and CDR2 YSYEKL. This CDR3 has 16 amino acids. The CDR3 loop is CASSQYLGQRNSPLHF. The CDR3 bases are TGCGCCAGCAGCCAGTACCTTGGACAGAGAAATTCACCCCTCCACTTT.

This chain connects TRBV6-1 to TRBJ1-5; TRBD1 is a possible D gene (6 bases). CDR1 MNHNS and CDR2 SASEGT come from the germline V gene. V shed 4 bases and J shed 4 bases, with 23 bases lying between them. The CDR3 has 18 amino acids. The CDR3 nucleotides read TGTGCCAGCAGTGGGATAGGAGGCGTTCTGCAGGGGAATCAGCCCCAGCATTTT. Its protein product is CASSGIGGVLQGNQPQHF.